This T cell receptor (beta chain) was observed in a study of cytomegalovirus exposure and HLA in healthy donors. Regarding the study as a whole: Earlier analysis yielded a pattern in which most TCR beta V segments were productive about 87% or about 30% of the time. Using the classifier, cytomegalovirus status was reportedly diagnosed with high specificity and sensitivity. The study labeled 150 to 200 TCR beta chains cytomegalovirus-associated. HLA allele associations emerged for about 16,000 TCR beta sequences in a later analysis, at 0.05 false discovery rate.

V shed 2 bases and J 5 bases; nucleotides not matched to a gene: 11. Germline loops: CDR1 MNHEY, CDR2 SMNVEV (reference sequence). This CDR3 has 16 residues. PCR was performed using 60 Vbeta and 13 Jbeta primers. Profiling relied on immunoSEQ multiplex PCR, and the TCRdb table lists in-frame clones only, not all of them. The repertoire has roughly 180,000 clones, about 79% of them found once; the top ten carry around 15%. As for this clone: Its antigen is currently unknown.

This chain uses TRBV27 with TRBJ2-5, with TRBD1 matching over 7 bases. This clonotype originated in a man in his fifties in good health and CMV-seropositive. The sample consisted of PBMCs. CDR3 bases: TGTGCCAGCAGTTTACGCTCACAGGGGCTGGGGGAGACCCAGTACTTC. It yields the protein CASSLRSQGLGETQYF.